The entry below gives a single T cell receptor beta chain sequence along with its context. What it recognizes is unknown. The CDR3 has 18 amino acids. The V gene lost 3 bases and the J gene lost 0 bases, with 18 bases spanning the gap. Germline CDR1 ENHRY, CDR2 SYGVKD. PCR involved 60 Vbeta and 13 Jbeta primers. Profiled with immunoSEQ multiplex PCR; TCRdb holds only in-frame clones, not every one. This sample has 130,000 or so clones, with 80% to 90% found just once. The sample belongs to a study of cytomegalovirus exposure and HLA in healthy donors. Study findings and constraints: Later analysis suggested links between common viral pathogens and several top significant clusters. Most CMV-associated TCR beta chains were later found to appear HLA-restricted. The sole available immune exposure information was CMV serostatus.

The specimen was PBMCs. The J gene is TRBJ1-5, the V gene TRBV10-3, with TRBD1 as a possible D gene (6 bases). The TCR was taken from a woman aged 25 to 39 in good health and CMV-seronegative. The DNA of the CDR3 is TGTGCCATCAGTGAAGGGGGGGTTGGGGGAAATAGCAATCAGCCCCAGCATTTT. Translation gives CAISEGGVGGNSNQPQHF.